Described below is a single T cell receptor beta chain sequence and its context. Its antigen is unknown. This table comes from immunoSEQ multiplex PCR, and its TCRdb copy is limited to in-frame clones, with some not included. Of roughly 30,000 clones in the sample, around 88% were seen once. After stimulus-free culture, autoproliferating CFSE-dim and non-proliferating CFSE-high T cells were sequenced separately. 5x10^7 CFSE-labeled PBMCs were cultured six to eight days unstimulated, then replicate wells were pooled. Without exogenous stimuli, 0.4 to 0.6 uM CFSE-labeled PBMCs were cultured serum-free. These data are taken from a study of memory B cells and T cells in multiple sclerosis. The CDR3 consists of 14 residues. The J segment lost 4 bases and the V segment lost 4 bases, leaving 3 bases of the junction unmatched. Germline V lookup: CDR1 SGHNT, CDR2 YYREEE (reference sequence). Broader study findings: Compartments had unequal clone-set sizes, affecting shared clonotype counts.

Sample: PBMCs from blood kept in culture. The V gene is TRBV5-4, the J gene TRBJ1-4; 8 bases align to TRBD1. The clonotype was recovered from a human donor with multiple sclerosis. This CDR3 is CASSATGDNEKLFF. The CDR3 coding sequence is TGTGCCAGCAGCGCGACAGGGGATAATGAAAAACTGTTTTTT.